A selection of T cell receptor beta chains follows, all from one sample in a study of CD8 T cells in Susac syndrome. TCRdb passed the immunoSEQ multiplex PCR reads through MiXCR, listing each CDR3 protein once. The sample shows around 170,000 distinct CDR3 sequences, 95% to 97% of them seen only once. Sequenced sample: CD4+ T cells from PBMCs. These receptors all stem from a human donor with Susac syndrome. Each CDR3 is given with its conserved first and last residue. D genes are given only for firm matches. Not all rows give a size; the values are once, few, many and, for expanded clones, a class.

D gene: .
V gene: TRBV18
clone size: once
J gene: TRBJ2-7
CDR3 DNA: TGTGCCAGCTCACCAAATGAGGACGAGCAGTACTTC
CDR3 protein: CASSPNEDEQYF

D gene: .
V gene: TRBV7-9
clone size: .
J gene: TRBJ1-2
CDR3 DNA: TGTGCCAGGATCTATGGCTACACCTTC
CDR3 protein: CARIYGYTF

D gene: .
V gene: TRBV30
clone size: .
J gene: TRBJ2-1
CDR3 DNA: TGTGCCTGGAGTCCGGGAACCTACAATGAGCAGTTCTTC
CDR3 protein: CAWSPGTYNEQFF

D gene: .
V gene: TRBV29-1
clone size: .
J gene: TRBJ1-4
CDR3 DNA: TGCAGCGGGACCCAGGGTACTAATGAAAAACTGTTTTTT
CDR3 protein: CSGTQGTNEKLFF

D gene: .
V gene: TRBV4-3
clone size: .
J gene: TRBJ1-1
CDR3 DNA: TGCGCCAGCAGCCCAACGACAGCCGGGAACACTGAAGCTTTCTTT
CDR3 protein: CASSPTTAGNTEAFF

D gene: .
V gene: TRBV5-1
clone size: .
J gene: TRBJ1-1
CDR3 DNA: TGCGCCAGCAGCTCCTCGGGGGGGCGTACTGAAGCTTTCTTT
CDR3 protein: CASSSSGGRTEAFF

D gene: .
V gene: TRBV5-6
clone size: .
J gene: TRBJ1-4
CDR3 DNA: TGTGCCAGCAGCCCAACCGGACATTCAGGGAATGAAAAACTGTTTTTT
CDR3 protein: CASSPTGHSGNEKLFF

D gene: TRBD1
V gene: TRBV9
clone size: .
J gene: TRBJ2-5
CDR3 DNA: TGTGCCAGCAGCGCGACAGGGACGATAGAGACCCAGTACTTC
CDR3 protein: CASSATGTIETQYF

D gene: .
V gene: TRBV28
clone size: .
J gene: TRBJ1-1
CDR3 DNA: TGTGCCAGCAGTCCAACCGTCCAGGGAAACACTGAAGCTTTCTTT
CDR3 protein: CASSPTVQGNTEAFF

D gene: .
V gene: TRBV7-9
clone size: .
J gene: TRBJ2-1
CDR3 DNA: TGTGCCAGCAGCCGGGGTCGAGTTGACGAGCAGTTCTTC
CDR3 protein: CASSRGRVDEQFF

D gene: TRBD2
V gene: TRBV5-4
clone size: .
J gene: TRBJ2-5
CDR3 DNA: TGTGCCAGCAGCTCTCTTAGCGGGACTGAGACCCAGTACTTC
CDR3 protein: CASSSLSGTETQYF

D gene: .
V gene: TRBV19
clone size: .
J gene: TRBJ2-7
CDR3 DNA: TGTGCCACCAGACAGGCCTACGAGCAGTACTTC
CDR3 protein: CATRQAYEQYF

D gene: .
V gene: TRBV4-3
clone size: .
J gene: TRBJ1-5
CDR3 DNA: TGCGCCAGCAGCCAAGATCGGACTAAGGCTCAGCCCCAGCATTTT
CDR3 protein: CASSQDRTKAQPQHF

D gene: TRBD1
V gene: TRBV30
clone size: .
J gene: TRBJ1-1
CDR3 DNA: TGTGCGCATAGTAGACAGGGAGGCACTGAAGCTTTCTTT
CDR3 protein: CAHSRQGGTEAFF

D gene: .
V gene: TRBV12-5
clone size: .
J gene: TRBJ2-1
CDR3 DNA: TGTGCTAGTGGTCCATCTAGCTCCTACAATGAGCAGTTCTTC
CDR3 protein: CASGPSSSYNEQFF

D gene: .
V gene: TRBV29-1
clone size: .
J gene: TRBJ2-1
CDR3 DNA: TGCAGCGTTGACCCAGTGACAGCCGGGCGCGAGCAGTTCTTC
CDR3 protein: CSVDPVTAGREQFF

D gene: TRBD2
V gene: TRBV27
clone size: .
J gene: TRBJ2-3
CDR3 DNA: TGTGCCAGCAGTCCCCTCGGGGCGGGGGGAAAAGATACGCAGTATTTT
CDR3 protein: CASSPLGAGGKDTQYF

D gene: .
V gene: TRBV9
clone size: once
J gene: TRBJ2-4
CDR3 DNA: TGTGCCAGCAGCGTAGGACAGGAAAACATTCAGTACTTC
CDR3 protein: CASSVGQENIQYF

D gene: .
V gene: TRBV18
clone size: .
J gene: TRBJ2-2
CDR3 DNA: TGTGCCAGCTCACCAACGGAGAAGTACACCGGGGAGCTGTTTTTT
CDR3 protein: CASSPTEKYTGELFF

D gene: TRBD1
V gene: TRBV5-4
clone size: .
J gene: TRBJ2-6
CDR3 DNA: TGTGCCAGCACCTCCGGGACAGGGGTTTCTGGGGCCAACGTCCTGACTTTC
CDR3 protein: CASTSGTGVSGANVLTF

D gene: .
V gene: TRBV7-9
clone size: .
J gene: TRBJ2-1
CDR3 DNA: TGTGCCAGCAGTCCGTTTGGGAGGAACAATGAGCAGTTCTTC
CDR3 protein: CASSPFGRNNEQFF

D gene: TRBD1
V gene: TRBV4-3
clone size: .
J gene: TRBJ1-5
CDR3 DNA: TGCGCCAGCAGCCGGAACCACGGACAGGGAAATCAGCCCCAGCATTTT
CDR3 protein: CASSRNHGQGNQPQHF

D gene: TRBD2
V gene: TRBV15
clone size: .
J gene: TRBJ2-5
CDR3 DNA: TGTGCCACCAGCAGAGACCCAGCGGGGGCAGAGACCCAGTACTTC
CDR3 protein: CATSRDPAGAETQYF

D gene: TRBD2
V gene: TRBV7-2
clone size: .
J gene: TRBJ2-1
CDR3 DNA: TGTGCCAGCAGCCTAGTAGCGGGAGAGGTTGGTGAGCAGTTCTTC
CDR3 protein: CASSLVAGEVGEQFF

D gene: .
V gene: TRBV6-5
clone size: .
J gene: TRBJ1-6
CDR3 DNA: TGTGCCAGCAGTTGGGGATCACCCCTCCACTTT
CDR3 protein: CASSWGSPLHF

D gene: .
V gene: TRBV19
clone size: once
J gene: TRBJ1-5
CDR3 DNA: TGTGCCAGTACCCCATATAGCAATCAGCCCCAGCATTTT
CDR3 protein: CASTPYSNQPQHF

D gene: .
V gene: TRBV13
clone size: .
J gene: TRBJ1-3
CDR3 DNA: TGTGCCAGCAGCCTGGGAGTGTACAACTCTGGAAACACCATATATTTT
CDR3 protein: CASSLGVYNSGNTIYF

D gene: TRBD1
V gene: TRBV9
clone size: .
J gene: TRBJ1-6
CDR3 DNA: TGTGCCAGCAGCGTCGAGGGACAGGGGGAGAATTCACCCCTCCACTTT
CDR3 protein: CASSVEGQGENSPLHF

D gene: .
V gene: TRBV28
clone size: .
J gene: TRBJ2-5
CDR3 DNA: TGTGCCAGCGGGAGGTATAAGACCCAGTACTTC
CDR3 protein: CASGRYKTQYF

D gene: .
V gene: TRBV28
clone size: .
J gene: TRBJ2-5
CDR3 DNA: TGTGCCAGCACCCAACAGGGGAGGGAGACCCAGTACTTC
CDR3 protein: CASTQQGRETQYF

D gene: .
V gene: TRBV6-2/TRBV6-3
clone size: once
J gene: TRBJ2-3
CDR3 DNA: TGTGCCAGCAGTTCGCGAGGGGGGAGCACAGATACGCAGTATTTT
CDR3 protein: CASSSRGGSTDTQYF

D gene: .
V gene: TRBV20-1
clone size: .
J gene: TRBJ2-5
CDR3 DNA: TGCAGTGCCAGCTTGGGGGGCGGGACCCAGTACTTC
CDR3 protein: CSASLGGGTQYF

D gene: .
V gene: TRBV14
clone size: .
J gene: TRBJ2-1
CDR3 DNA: TGTGCCAGCAGCCAACCGAAGGGCTACCACAATGAGCAGTTCTTC
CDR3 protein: CASSQPKGYHNEQFF

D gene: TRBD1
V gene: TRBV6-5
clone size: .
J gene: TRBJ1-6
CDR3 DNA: TGTGCCAGCAGTTCACGCCCCGGGACAGCGAATTCACCCCTCCACTTT
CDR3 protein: CASSSRPGTANSPLHF

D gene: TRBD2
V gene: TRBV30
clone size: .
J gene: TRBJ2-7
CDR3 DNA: TGTGCCTGGAGTAGTGGACTAGCGGCCGGGCAGTACTTC
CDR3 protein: CAWSSGLAAGQYF

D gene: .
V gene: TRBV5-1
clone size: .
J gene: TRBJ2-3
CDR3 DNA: TGCGCCAGCAGCTTGGAGGGTGGAGATACGCAGTATTTT
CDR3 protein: CASSLEGGDTQYF

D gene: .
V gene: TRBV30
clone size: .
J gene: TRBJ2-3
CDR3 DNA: TGTGCCTGGAGTCCCTTGGATACGCAGTATTTT
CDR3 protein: CAWSPLDTQYF

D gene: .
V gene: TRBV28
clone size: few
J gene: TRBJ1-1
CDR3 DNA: TGTGCCAGCAGTCCCAGGACAGATGAAGCTTTCTTT
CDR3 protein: CASSPRTDEAFF

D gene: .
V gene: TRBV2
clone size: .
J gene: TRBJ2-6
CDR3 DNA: TGTGCCAGCAGTTCCACAGGGTTCTCTGGGGCCAACGTCCTGACTTTC
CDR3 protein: CASSSTGFSGANVLTF

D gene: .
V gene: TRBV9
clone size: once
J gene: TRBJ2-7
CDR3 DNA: TGTGCCAGCAGCGTAGGGGGGAGTGCCTACGAGCAGTACTTC
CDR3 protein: CASSVGGSAYEQYF

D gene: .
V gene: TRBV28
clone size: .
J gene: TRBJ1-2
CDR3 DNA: TGTGCCAGCAGACAGGGCGGTATGGATGGCTACACCTTC
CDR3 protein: CASRQGGMDGYTF

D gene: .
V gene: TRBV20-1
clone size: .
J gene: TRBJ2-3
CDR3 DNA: TGCAGTGCAATGATGGGGCAGTCTAGCACAGATACGCAGTATTTT
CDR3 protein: CSAMMGQSSTDTQYF

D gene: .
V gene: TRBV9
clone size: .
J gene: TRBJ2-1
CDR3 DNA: TGTGCCAGCAGCGTAGCCCTAGGACCCGCCAATGAGCAGTTCTTC
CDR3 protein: CASSVALGPANEQFF

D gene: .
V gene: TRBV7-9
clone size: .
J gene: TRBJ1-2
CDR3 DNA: TGTGCCAGCAGCGATGCCAATAGGAGAGATAACTATGGCTACACCTTC
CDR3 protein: CASSDANRRDNYGYTF

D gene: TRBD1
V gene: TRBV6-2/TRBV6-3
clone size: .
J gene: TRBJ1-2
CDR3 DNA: TGTGCCAGCTGGACAGGGCGTCAAGAGTACTATGGCTACACCTTC
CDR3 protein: CASWTGRQEYYGYTF

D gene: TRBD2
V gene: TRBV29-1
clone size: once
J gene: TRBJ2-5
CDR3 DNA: TGCAGCGTTGCAAGGACTAGCGGCCAAGAGACCCAGTACTTC
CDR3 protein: CSVARTSGQETQYF

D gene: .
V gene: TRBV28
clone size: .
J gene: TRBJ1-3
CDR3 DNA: TGTGCCAGCAGTTCCCCGGGAGGCGGGGACACCATATATTTT
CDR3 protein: CASSSPGGGDTIYF

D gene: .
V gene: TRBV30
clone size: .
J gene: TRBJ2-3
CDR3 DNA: TGTGCCTGGAATCGACCAGATACGCAGTATTTT
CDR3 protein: CAWNRPDTQYF

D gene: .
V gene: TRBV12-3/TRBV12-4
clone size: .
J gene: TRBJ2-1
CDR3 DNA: TGTGCCAGCAGTTTACGTCGGCTAGGGGGGACCCAGTTCTTC
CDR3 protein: CASSLRRLGGTQFF

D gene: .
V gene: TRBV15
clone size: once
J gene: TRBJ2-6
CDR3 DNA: TGTGCCACCAGCAGAGATAGGCTGGCTGGGGCCAACGTCCTGACTTTC
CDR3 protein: CATSRDRLAGANVLTF

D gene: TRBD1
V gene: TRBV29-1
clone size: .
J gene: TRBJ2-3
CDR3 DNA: TGCAGCGGACTGAGGACAGGGACGGCCACAGATACGCAGTATTTT
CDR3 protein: CSGLRTGTATDTQYF

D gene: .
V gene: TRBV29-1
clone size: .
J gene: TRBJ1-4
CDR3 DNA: TGCAGCGTTGAAGAAGGGGGAGGCTATGAAAAACTGTTTTTT
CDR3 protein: CSVEEGGGYEKLFF